These 6 T cell receptor beta chains originate from one sample sequenced in a study of blood T cell repertoires in COVID-19. Some clones are missing from TCRdb's copy, which holds only in-frame ones; the method was immunoSEQ multiplex PCR. In the table there are 330,000 or so clones, roughly 86% of which are singletons. What was sequenced was PBMCs or T cells enriched from blood (not recorded which). The receptor set was obtained from a man aged 35-49 years in a cohort exposed to, infected with or recovered from COVID-19 (not recorded which).

The chain has TRBV2 and TRBJ2-2; weak D call: TRBD1 (5 bases). The CDR3 sequence is 14 residues long. CDR1 is SNHLY and CDR2 is FYNNEI in the germline V gene. The germline V and J ends were trimmed by 4 bases and 3 bases, with 9 bases remaining between them. CDR3 DNA sequence: TGTGCCAGCAGTGTTGACAGCTACACCGGGGAGCTGTTTTTT. It specifies CASSVDSYTGELFF.

The genes are TRBV6-5 and TRBJ2-7, with 8 bases aligning to TRBD2. Germline assignment: CDR1 MNHEY and CDR2 SVGAGI. The CDR3 runs 14 residues. The ends lost 2 bases at V and 5 bases at J; junction bases unmatched: 5. CDR3 amino acids: CASSYRAGADEQYF. The CDR3 DNA is TGTGCCAGCAGTTACCGAGCGGGAGCGGACGAGCAGTACTTC.

The rearrangement links TRBV9 to TRBJ1-5; TRBD1 matches 8 bases. Trimming removed 3 bases from V and 6 bases from J; junction bases left unmatched: 8. Germline V gene sequence: CDR1 SGDLS, CDR2 YYNGEE. The CDR3 runs 15 residues. The CDR3 DNA reads as TGTGCCAGCAGCGCGACAGGGGAAGAGAGTCAGCCCCAGCATTTT. This codes for CASSATGEESQPQHF.

Points on this clone: A read error may account for a junction end that differs from germline. The V call is TRBV5-1, the J call TRBJ2-7; a weak D match, TRBD2 (5 bases). The CDR3 is 14 residues long. The germline V gene has CDR1 SGHRS and CDR2 YFSETQ. CDR3 bases: TGCGCCAGCAGCTTGGGGGCTAGCTCCCACGAGCAGTACTTC. It encodes CASSLGASSHEQYF.

The chain carries TRBV14 and TRBJ2-1; 11 bases match TRBD2. Unmatched junction bases numbered 9, after V lost 6 bases and J lost 5 bases. The CDR3 sequence is 16 residues long. Germline-derived CDR1 and CDR2 are SGHDN and FVKESK. The CDR3, as DNA: TGTGCCAGCAGACGCACCGGGACTAGCGGTAACAATGAGCAGTTCTTC. This translates into CASRRTGTSGNNEQFF.

This chain joins TRBV6-5 and TRBJ2-1; no clear D. CDR3 size: 13 residues. Per the germline V gene, CDR1 is MNHEY and CDR2 is SVGAGI. The ends were cut back, 2 bases at V and 9 bases at J, with 11 bases in the middle. The DNA for the CDR3 is TGTGCCAGCAGTTACGAGCCCAGAGGTGAGCAGTTCTTC. It yields the protein CASSYEPRGEQFF.